These 16 T cell receptor beta chains share one sample of origin, sequenced in a study of blood T cell repertoires in COVID-19 (dated by TCRdb to about 2020). Library generation was performed with the immunoSEQ multiplex PCR assay. TCRdb re-hosts the immuneACCESS table, in-frame sequences only. Its copies lack some clones; in the studies checked, an unresolved V gene accounts for under half of them, and the cause for the rest is not known. Recorded for this sample are approximately 90,000 clones; about three quarters of them occurred a single time. The biggest ten clones account for 40% to 60% of the sample. Sequenced input: peripheral blood. The receptors come from a human donor in a cohort sampled during active COVID-19.

The chain uses TRBV7-9 and TRBJ2-2, with D possibly TRBD2 on 6 matching bases. Germline values: CDR1 SEHNR, CDR2 FQNEAQ (reference sequence). CDR3 length: 16 amino acids. Trimming took off 1 base at V and 2 bases at J, with 11 bases between the two ends. The CDR3 sequence is CASSLGVGGNTGELFF. In DNA form, the CDR3 reads TGTGCCAGCAGCTTAGGGGTCGGGGGAAACACCGGGGAGCTGTTTTTT.

J is TRBJ2-1 and V is TRBV4-1; D remains ambiguous. Germline CDR1 reads MGHRA; CDR2 reads YSYEKL. The V end lost 2 bases, the J end lost 9 bases, and 8 bases lay between the germline ends. The CDR3 has 12 amino acids. The CDR3 sequence is CASSQKPGEQFF. CDR3 coding DNA: TGCGCCAGCAGCCAAAAACCGGGTGAGCAGTTCTTC.

J is TRBJ2-1 and V is TRBV7-2; TRBD1 aligns across 11 bases. V was clipped by 1 base and J by 8 bases; unmatched bases: 7. The CDR3 spans 16 residues. Germline CDR1 reads SGHTA; CDR2 reads FQGNSA. Here the CDR3 reads CASSLVGTGGFHEQFF. The CDR3 DNA sequence: TGTGCCAGCAGCTTAGTTGGGACAGGGGGTTTCCATGAGCAGTTCTTC.

The rearrangement joins TRBV19 to TRBJ2-1; no definite D call. V shed 5 bases and J shed 0 bases, with 11 bases lying between them. Germline values: CDR1 LNHDA, CDR2 SQIVND (reference sequence). There are 15 residues in the CDR3. The CDR3 nucleotides are TGTGCCAGTAGTTATATCGGAGTCTCCTACAATGAGCAGTTCTTC. It codes for CASSYIGVSYNEQFF.

This clone has a handful of counts. The CDR3 reads CASSSAQWTRGYTF. CDR3 in DNA: TGTGCCAGCAGCTCCGCACAGTGGACTCGGGGCTACACCTTC. The rearrangement links TRBV5-4 to TRBJ1-2; D is uncertain. Between the trimmed V and J ends, which lost 3 bases and 8 bases, there was a span of 17 bases. Germline loops: CDR1 SGHNT, CDR2 YYREEE (reference sequence). CDR3 length: 14 residues.

The rearrangement uses TRBV15 and TRBJ2-7; D might be TRBD1 (5 bases). Deletions cut 3 bases from V and 0 bases from J, with 9 bases between. The CDR3 is 14 residues long. Germline V lookup: CDR1 LNHNV, CDR2 YYDKDF (reference sequence). CDR3: CATSRTVNSYEQYF. The CDR3 DNA is TGTGCCACCAGCAGGACAGTCAACTCCTACGAGCAGTACTTC. Full variable domain (remainder filled in from reference TRBV15 and TRBJ2-7): DAMVIQNPRYQVTQFGKPVTLSCSQTLNHNVMYWYQQKSSQAPKLLFHYYDKDFNNEADTPDNFQSRRPNTSFCFLDIRSPGLGDTAMYLCATSRTVNSYEQYFGPGTRLTVT.

The chain is built from TRBV6-5 and TRBJ1-4, with 10 nucleotides matching TRBD1. CDR1 MNHEY and CDR2 SVGAGI come from the germline V gene. Trimming at V came to 5 bases and at J to 8 bases, leaving 8 bases not matched to a gene. The CDR3 consists of 15 residues. The CDR3 here is CASSQDRGRGEKLFF. CDR3 in DNA: TGTGCCAGCAGTCAGGACAGGGGGAGGGGGGAAAAACTGTTTTTT.

The V gene is TRBV24-1, the J gene TRBJ2-3; maybe TRBD1 (5 bases). Trimming pared 2 bases from V and 3 bases from J, leaving 8 bases between. The CDR3 sequence is 14 residues long. CDR1 KGHDR and CDR2 SFDVKD come from the germline V gene. The CDR3 is CATSDWGETDTQYF. The CDR3 DNA is TGTGCCACCAGTGATTGGGGCGAGACAGATACGCAGTATTTT.

The chain is built from TRBV28 and TRBJ1-1; D is uncertain. V lost 2 bases to trimming and J lost 7 bases, with 8 bases between them. Germline loops: CDR1 MDHEN, CDR2 SYDVKM. This CDR3 region has 12 residues. The CDR3 region has the DNA TGTGCCAGCAGTTTAGCTCAGTTTGAAGCTTTCTTT. Translation gives CASSLAQFEAFF.

The chain links TRBV7-9 to TRBJ1-2, with 8 bases that match TRBD1. Per the germline V gene, CDR1 is SEHNR and CDR2 is FQNEAQ (reference sequence). The junction had 7 bases not matched to a gene; V was cut back by 5 bases and J by 2 bases. This CDR3 has 15 residues. The CDR3 nucleotides read TGTGCCAGCAGCCCTTGGACAGGGACCAACTATGGCTACACCTTC. Translating gives CASSPWTGTNYGYTF.

The CDR3 reads CSVVSTGGFETQYF. The DNA of the CDR3 is TGCAGCGTTGTATCGACAGGGGGCTTTGAGACCCAGTACTTC. The rearrangement uses TRBV29-1 and TRBJ2-5; 10 bases line up with TRBD1. Per germline, CDR1 SQVTM and CDR2 ANQGSEA. The CDR3 has 14 amino acids. Trimming cost V 4 bases and J 5 bases; bases outside gene matches: 7.

The gene calls are TRBV28 and TRBJ1-1; 10 bases align to TRBD1. This CDR3 is built from 15 residues. The V segment lost 5 bases and the J segment 10 bases; nucleotides outside the gene matches: 13. CDR1 and CDR2 from the germline V gene are MDHEN and SYDVKM. The CDR3 protein is CASSQPGTGASVAFF. As DNA, the CDR3 is TGTGCCAGCAGTCAACCCGGGACAGGGGCATCCGTAGCTTTCTTT.

The chain combines TRBV29-1 with TRBJ2-7, with 7 nucleotides matching TRBD2. This CDR3 is built from 15 residues. The ends lost 2 bases at V and 0 bases at J; junction bases unmatched: 7. Germline V CDR1 and CDR2: SQVTM, ANQGSEA. The CDR3 DNA sequence: TGCAGCGTTGAACGCAGCGGGACCCACTCCTACGAGCAGTACTTC. Protein: CSVERSGTHSYEQYF.

The V call is TRBV30, the J call TRBJ2-2; a possible D gene is TRBD2 (5 bases). Trimming took off 6 bases at V and 4 bases at J, with 18 bases between the two ends. This CDR3 spans 15 amino acids. Germline V gives CDR1 GTSNPN, CDR2 SVGIG (reference sequence). CDR3 DNA sequence: TGTGCCTGCCGCGAGAGGGCCTCGGGCACCGGGGAGCTGTTTTTT. It encodes CACRERASGTGELFF.

V is TRBV28 and J is TRBJ1-2, with TRBD1 matching 8 bases. CDR1 MDHEN and CDR2 SYDVKM come from the germline V gene. This CDR3 is 14 amino acids long. V dropped 7 bases and J dropped 3; count of bases not matched to a gene: 7. The CDR3 region is CASNNRDRYYGYTF. The CDR3 DNA sequence: TGTGCCAGCAATAACCGGGACAGGTACTATGGCTACACCTTC.

This chain links TRBV10-3 with TRBJ2-1; perhaps TRBD2 as D (6 bases). The V end was cut by 3 bases, the J end by 4 bases, with 13 bases between. The CDR3 consists of 15 residues. Germline V lookup: CDR1 ENHRY, CDR2 SYGVKD. This CDR3 is CAISEEVADYNEQFF. CDR3 nucleotides: TGTGCCATCAGTGAAGAGGTAGCGGATTACAATGAGCAGTTCTTC.